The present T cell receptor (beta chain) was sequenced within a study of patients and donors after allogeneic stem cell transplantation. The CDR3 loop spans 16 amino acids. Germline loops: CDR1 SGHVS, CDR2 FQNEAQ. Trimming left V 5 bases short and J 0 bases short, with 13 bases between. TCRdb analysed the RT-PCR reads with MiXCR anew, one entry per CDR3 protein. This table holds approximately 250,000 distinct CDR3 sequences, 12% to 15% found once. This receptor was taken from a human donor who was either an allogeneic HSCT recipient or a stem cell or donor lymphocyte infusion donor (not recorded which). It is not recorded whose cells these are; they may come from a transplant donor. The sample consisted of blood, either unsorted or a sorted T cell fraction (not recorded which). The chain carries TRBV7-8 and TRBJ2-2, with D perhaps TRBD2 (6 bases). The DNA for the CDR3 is TGTGCCAGCAGCGATAGGAGGGCCCCGAACACCGGGGAGCTGTTTTTT. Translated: CASSDRRAPNTGELFF.